This TCR beta chain was observed in a study of cytomegalovirus exposure and HLA in healthy donors. Study-level background: The 95 to 150 validation repertoires used a platform that matched the one used for the 600 to 700 first-cohort repertoires, as a later analysis reported.

The CDR3 length is 16 residues. Germline lookup yields CDR1 MDHEN and CDR2 SYDVKM. V gave up 2 bases and J gave up 4 bases, with 15 bases separating them. Clones were sequenced by immunoSEQ multiplex PCR, and TCRdb holds only the in-frame ones, with some missing. The repertoire has tens of thousands of clones, over 85% of them found once; the top ten carry 0.69%. The TCR was taken from a woman younger than 30 in good health and CMV-seronegative. V usage is TRBV28 and J usage is TRBJ1-5; no clear D gene. The sequenced sample consisted of PBMCs. The CDR3 loop reads CASSLHQAGRNQPQHF. Written as DNA, the CDR3 is TGTGCCAGCAGTTTACACCAGGCTGGTAGGAATCAGCCCCAGCATTTT.